The present T cell receptor beta chain was sequenced within a study of T cells in tumors after PD-1 blockade. At the level of the study: Either cemiplimab 350 mg every 2 weeks or pembrolizumab 200 mg every 3 weeks was given. Peripheral blood samples averaged around 33,000 unique clonotypes and more than 100,000 templates.

Clones were read by immunoSEQ multiplex PCR, and TCRdb kept only the in-frame ones, dropping some. Among tens of thousands of clones listed, roughly 73% were seen once. Genomic DNA template from tumor biopsies or peripheral blood, roughly 616 ng to 6,004 ng input. In germline, CDR1 is MNHEY, CDR2 SMNVEV (reference sequence). The CDR3 contains 13 residues. Trimming shortened V by 2 bases and J by 3 bases, and 5 bases separated the two germline ends. This sequence originates from a human donor with basal cell carcinoma. The rearrangement joins TRBV27 to TRBJ1-5, with D uncertain. This specimen was PBMCs, taken before anti-PD-1 treatment. In DNA, the CDR3 is TGTGCCAGCAGTTTACGGCCCAATCAGCCCCAGCATTTT. Translation gives CASSLRPNQPQHF.